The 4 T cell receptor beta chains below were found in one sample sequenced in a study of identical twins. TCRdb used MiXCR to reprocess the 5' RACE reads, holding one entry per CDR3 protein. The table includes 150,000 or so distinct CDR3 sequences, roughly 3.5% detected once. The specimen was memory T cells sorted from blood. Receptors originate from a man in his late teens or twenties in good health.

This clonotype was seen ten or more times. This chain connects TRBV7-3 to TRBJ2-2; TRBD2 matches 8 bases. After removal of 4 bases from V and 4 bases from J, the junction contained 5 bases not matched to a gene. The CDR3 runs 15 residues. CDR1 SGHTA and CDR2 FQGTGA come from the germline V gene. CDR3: CASSSGGVGTGELFF. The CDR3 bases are TGTGCCAGCAGCTCCGGGGGGGTCGGCACCGGGGAGCTGTTTTTT.

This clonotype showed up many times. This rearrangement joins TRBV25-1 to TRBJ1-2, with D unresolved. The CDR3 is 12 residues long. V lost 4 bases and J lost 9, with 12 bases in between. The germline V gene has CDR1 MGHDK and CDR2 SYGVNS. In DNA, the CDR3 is TGTGCCAGCAGTGGAGGCAGTATGAGCTACACCTTC. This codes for CASSGGSMSYTF.

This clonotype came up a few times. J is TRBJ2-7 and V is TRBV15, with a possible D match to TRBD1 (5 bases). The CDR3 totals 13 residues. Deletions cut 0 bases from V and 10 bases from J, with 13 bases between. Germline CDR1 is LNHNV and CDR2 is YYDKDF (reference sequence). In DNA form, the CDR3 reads TGTGCCACCAGCAGAGATGGGGCTAGTTTTCAGTACGTC. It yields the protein CATSRDGASFQYV.

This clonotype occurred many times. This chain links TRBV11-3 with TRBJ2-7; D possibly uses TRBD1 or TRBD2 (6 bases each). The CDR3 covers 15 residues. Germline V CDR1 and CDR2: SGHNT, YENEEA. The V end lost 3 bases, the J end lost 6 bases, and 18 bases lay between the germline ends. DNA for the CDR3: TGTGCCAGCAGCTTGGGCGTACAGGGAGGTGGCGAGCAGTACTTC. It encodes CASSLGVQGGGEQYF.